This T cell receptor (beta chain) was sequenced during a study of cytomegalovirus exposure and HLA in healthy donors. Notes on the study in general: Excluded: some indistinguishable V segments such as TRBV6-2 and TRBV6-3. A later analysis linked some 18,000 TCR beta sequences to HLA alleles at 0.05 false discovery rate. Association of a missense DCLRE1C variant with TCR beta V- and J-gene trimming was reported in a later analysis.

The PCR had 60 Vbeta and 13 Jbeta primers. Some clones are missing from TCRdb's copy, which holds only in-frame ones; the method was immunoSEQ multiplex PCR. The sample consists of approximately 120,000 clones, approximately 70% of them appearing once. Donors were ostensibly healthy at sampling, although undocumented immune exposures were probable. Remarks on this clone: The antigen remains undetermined.

Trimming shortened V by 6 bases and J by 5 bases, and 14 bases separated the two germline ends. Germline V gene sequence: CDR1 KGHSH, CDR2 LQKENI. This CDR3 has 14 amino acids. The chain uses TRBV18 and TRBJ1-5, with D possibly being TRBD1 (5 bases). The TCR originated in a man in his 60s in good health and CMV-seropositive. The sequencing input was PBMCs. CDR3: CASSPLDTDQPQHF. The CDR3 DNA follows: TGTGCCAGCTCTCCGTTGGACACAGATCAGCCCCAGCATTTT.